This T cell receptor beta chain stems from a study of blood T cell repertoires in COVID-19. Study as a whole: Spain, Italy and the United States supplied samples that represented acute and convalescent COVID-19. Nucleic acid was either cDNA or gDNA, and it came from T cells, B-cell-depleted T cells, or PBMCs.

Original analysis: Scientists estimated how many nucleated cells there were by amplifying reference gene primers. Sequencing used immunoSEQ multiplex PCR; TCRdb keeps in-frame clones, though not all of them. For V, J and clone size, that table is used; D and trimming come from the DNA. The data contain 50,000 or so clones, 83% of them singletons. V gave up 0 bases and J gave up 9 bases; unmatched junction bases: 4. Germline loops: CDR1 SGHRS, CDR2 YFSETQ. The CDR3 totals 13 residues. The receptor was derived from a middle-aged man with acute or convalescent COVID-19. The V gene is TRBV5-1, the J gene TRBJ2-5, with 8 bases aligning to TRBD1. The sample was peripheral blood. CDR3 loop: CASSLGLQGAQYF. CDR3 bases: TGCGCCAGCAGCTTGGGACTACAGGGGGCCCAGTACTTC.